This T cell receptor beta chain is from a study of T cells in women clearing cervical HPV infection. About this clone itself: With the read ending 3 residues before the CDR3 end, the germline J gene is used to fill in that end.

MY09/MY11 PCR detected cervical HPV DNA; dot-blot assigned genotypes. Assay used: immunoSEQ multiplex PCR; TCRdb lists only in-frame clones, some missing. This sample's clone table lists fewer than 35,000 clones. V lost 2 bases and J lost 6, with 13 bases in between. CDR3 length: 14 residues. The germline CDR1 and CDR2 sequences are SNHLY and FYNNEI. The V gene is TRBV2, the J gene TRBJ1-1; the D gene is possibly TRBD1 (5 bases). This clonotype originated in a woman between 18 and 75 years old with a cervical HPV16 infection that either progressed to CIN3+ or cleared (not recorded which). Sequencing was carried out using blood buffy coat. The CDR3 sequence: CASSELAGIPEAFF. CDR3 bases read: TGTGCCAGCAGTGAATTAGCAGGGATCCCTGAA. The full variable domain, rest sourced from reference TRBV2 and TRBJ1-1, is EPEVTQTPSHQVTQMGQEVILRCVPISNHLYFYWYRQILGQKVEFLVSFYNNEISEKSEIFDDQFSVERPDGSNFTLKIRSTKLEDSAMYFCASSELAGIPEAFFGQGTRLTVV.